This paragraph reports one T cell receptor (beta chain). This entry comes from a study of blood T cell repertoires in COVID-19. Across the study: Specimens from acute and convalescent COVID-19 originated in the United States, Italy and Spain. Sources were T cells, B-cell-depleted T cells, or PBMCs; the material itself was cDNA or gDNA.

Germline V gene data show CDR1 as SGHDT and CDR2 as YYEEEE. V was pared by 0 bases and J by 0 bases, with 10 bases between. This CDR3 is built from 16 residues. In the authors' methods: Researchers report that nucleated cell counts were estimated from reference gene primer amplification. Some clones are missing from TCRdb's copy, which holds only in-frame ones; the method was immunoSEQ multiplex PCR. V and J calls and clone size are as listed in that table; D and trimming were resolved from the DNA. The sample has some 350,000 clones; around 87% are singletons. The chain is built from TRBV5-6 and TRBJ2-4; D is uncertain. The specimen was peripheral blood. This clonotype originated in a human donor in a cohort sampled during active COVID-19. CDR3 sequence (DNA): TGTGCCAGCAGCTTGGTTTCAGTTGGAGCCAAAAACATTCAGTACTTC. Its translation: CASSLVSVGAKNIQYF.